This T cell receptor beta chain is from a study of shared clonotypes between healthy human individuals. Division of CD4+ cells produced a CD45RA+ naive subset and a CD45RA-negative memory subset. Broader study findings: Clonotypes shared by all four donors outscored non-shared clonotypes in generation probability.

V shed 5 bases and J 3 bases; nucleotides not matched to a gene: 9. The CDR3 is 15 residues long. The germline V gene has CDR1 MNHNS and CDR2 SASEGT. Profiling relied on immunoSEQ multiplex PCR, and the TCRdb table lists in-frame clones only, not all of them. The data show approximately 1,500,000 clones, approximately 97% seen once. The sample holds one count of this clone. Antigen unknown. What was sequenced was naive CD4+ T cells sorted from blood. Subset indicated: CD45RA+ positively selected. The chain is built from TRBV6-1 and TRBJ1-1; 7 bases fit TRBD1. This receptor was taken from a young man in good health. The CDR3, as DNA: TGTGCCAGCAGTTTAAGGGGGCGATCGGACACTGAAGCTTTCTTT. It specifies CASSLRGRSDTEAFF.